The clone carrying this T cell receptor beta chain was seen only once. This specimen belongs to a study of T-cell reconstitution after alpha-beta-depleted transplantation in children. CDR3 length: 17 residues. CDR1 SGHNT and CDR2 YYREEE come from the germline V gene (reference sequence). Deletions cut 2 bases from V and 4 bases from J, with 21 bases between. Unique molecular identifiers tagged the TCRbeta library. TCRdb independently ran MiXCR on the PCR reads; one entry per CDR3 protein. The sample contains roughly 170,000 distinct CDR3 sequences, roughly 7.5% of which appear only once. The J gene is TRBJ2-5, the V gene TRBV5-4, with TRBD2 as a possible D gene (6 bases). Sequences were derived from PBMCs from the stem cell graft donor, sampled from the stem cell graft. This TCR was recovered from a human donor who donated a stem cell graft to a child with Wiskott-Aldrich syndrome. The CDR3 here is CASSFASSVGGAETQYF. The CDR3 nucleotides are TGTGCCAGCAGCTTCGCATCATCCGTCGGCGGGGCAGAGACCCAGTACTTC. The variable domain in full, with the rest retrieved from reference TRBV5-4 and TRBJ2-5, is ETGVTQSPTHLIKTRGQQVTLRCSSQSGHNTVSWYQQALGQGPQFIFQYYREEENGRGNFPPRFSGLQFPNYSSELNVNALELDDSALYLCASSFASSVGGAETQYFGPGTRLLVL.